A few counts support the clone carrying this T cell receptor beta chain. Its antigen is unknown. TCR beta CDR3 regions were amplified from RNA. The HTBI primer set served for first-round RT-PCR of the TCR CDR3. TCRdb re-analysed the multiplex PCR reads in MiXCR, keeping a single row per CDR3 protein. The repertoire holds around 450,000 distinct CDR3 sequences, with roughly 15% as singletons. This record belongs to a study of T cells in Graves' hyperthyroidism and ophthalmopathy. The CDR3 runs 16 residues. V was pared by 0 bases and J by 2 bases, with 5 bases of the junction left unmatched. CDR1 is LGHNA and CDR2 is YNFKEQ in the germline V gene. Each 10 ml fresh peripheral blood draw supplied the PBMCs. General study points: Blood shared most expanded thyroid clonotypes above 0.001. Prediction of ophthalmopathy progression came a median around 7.1 months pre-onset.

The sequenced sample consisted of blood. The TCR originated in a woman aged 18-29 years with Graves' hyperthyroidism. The chain joins TRBV4-2 to TRBJ2-5, with 8 bases aligning to TRBD2. CDR3 in DNA: TGTGCCAGCAGCCAAGATTGGGGACTAGGACAAGAGACCCAGTACTTC. It is translated as CASSQDWGLGQETQYF.